The present entry profiles one TCR beta chain with its context. Its antigen is currently unknown. The data were taken from a study of T-cell reconstitution after alpha-beta-depleted transplantation in children. CDR1 is MNHNS, CDR2 SASEGT, per germline. The CDR3 covers 17 residues. V lost 5 bases, J lost 2 bases, and 13 bases stayed unmatched. Study-level points and caveats: A year post-transplant, T-cell counts and diversity derived mostly from newly produced T cells. Roughly two months post-transplant, alpha-beta T cells reportedly originated from several hundred graft clones that had expanded. Some patients' high day-60 TCRbeta diversity was traced to surviving recipient T cells and thymic progenitors.

Preparation of the TCRbeta library was carried out with unique molecular identifiers. TCRdb analysed the PCR reads with MiXCR anew, one entry per CDR3 protein. Of under 750,000 distinct CDR3 sequences in the sample, around 23% were seen once. The rearrangement links TRBV6-1 to TRBJ2-3; 7 positions agree with TRBD2. The TCR originated in a boy under two years old who had a stem cell transplant for acute myeloid leukemia, so the T cells may come from the graft donor. This specimen consisted of PBMCs, mostly from graft donor cells, obtained 360 days after TCRalphabeta/CD19-depleted stem cell transplant. The CDR3 nucleotides are TGTGCCAGCAGTCCCTTCGCATTCGGGGGGATCACAGATACGCAGTATTTT. Translating it yields CASSPFAFGGITDTQYF.